These T cell receptor beta chains were read from a single sample in a study of blood T cell repertoires in COVID-19. Produced via immunoSEQ multiplex PCR; TCRdb's table is partial and in-frame only. The repertoire holds about 250,000 clones, about 85% seen once, with 0.87% in the top ten. Sample: peripheral blood. These receptors were taken from a human donor with COVID-19, enrolled during active disease. The donor label of this sample is uncertain. The CDR3 runs from the conserved cysteine through the conserved F or W. A D gene is named only where the DNA matches it firmly.

V gene	J gene	D gene	CDR3 protein
TRBV18	TRBJ1-5	TRBD1	CASSPGQDQPQHF
TRBV7-3	TRBJ2-3	NA	CASSSGVSTDTQYF
TRBV28	TRBJ2-3	NA	CATGRTVTDTQYF
TRBV19	TRBJ2-1	NA	CASSIGQGGYNEQFF
TRBV5-5	TRBJ1-6	NA	CASSPGSVDSPLHF
TRBV6-5	TRBJ2-3	TRBD2	CASRLAGAGYTQYF
TRBV11-2	TRBJ2-1	TRBD2	CASSRGLAGGGDEQFF
TRBV6-6	TRBJ1-6	NA	CASSPLPQGPYNSPLHF
TRBV28	TRBJ2-2	NA	CASNTHIRGDQVVTGELFF
TRBV5-1	TRBJ1-1	NA	CASSPAELNTEAFF